The source of this T cell receptor (beta chain) is a study of blood T cell repertoires in COVID-19. This clone was seen once. Some clones are missing from TCRdb's copy, which holds only in-frame ones; the method was immunoSEQ multiplex PCR. The data show tens of thousands of clones, around three quarters seen once. The specimen was peripheral blood. The sequence was obtained from a woman aged 80 or over with acute or convalescent COVID-19.

The CDR3 DNA reads TGTGCCAGCAGCCTCAGTTACAATCAGCCCCAGCATTTT. Residues: CASSLSYNQPQHF. The J gene is TRBJ1-5, the V gene TRBV11-2, with D hard to call. Germline-derived CDR1 and CDR2 are SGHAT and FQNNGV. There are 13 residues in the CDR3. V gave up 5 bases and J gave up 3 bases, with 8 bases separating them.